Listed below are T cell receptor beta chains from one sample, sequenced in a study of T cell repertoires in cytomegalovirus infection. TCRdb redid the calling of the reads with MiXCR, one entry per CDR3 protein. The data contain around 300,000 distinct CDR3 sequences, about 20% of them singletons. Antigen specificity for these receptors is unknown. Sequenced here: cultured PBMCs, sampled from culture after CMV antigen stimulation. These receptor sequences come from a human donor in good health (CMV status not recorded). Some clones in this sample may be carry-over from other donors' samples. CDR3s include the opening cysteine and the closing phenylalanine or tryptophan. Each record gives: clone size, J gene, V gene, D gene, CDR3 DNA, CDR3 protein. D genes are given only for firm matches. Not all rows give a size; the values are once, few, many and, for expanded clones, a class.

size: NA
J: TRBJ2-5
V: TRBV20-1
D: NA
DNA: TGCAGTGCTAGTAGTCTAGGGGTAACGAAGACCCAGTACTTC
CDR3: CSASSLGVTKTQYF

size: NA
J: TRBJ1-1
V: TRBV20-1
D: NA
DNA: TGCAGTGCTGGGCAGGGAGCGAACACTGAAGCTTTCTTT
CDR3: CSAGQGANTEAFF

size: many
J: TRBJ1-2
V: TRBV7-2
D: NA
DNA: TGTGCCAGCAGCTTTGTACTCAGTGGGGAATATGGCTACACCTTC
CDR3: CASSFVLSGEYGYTF

size: NA
J: TRBJ2-3
V: TRBV12-3/TRBV12-4
D: NA
DNA: TGTGCCAGCAGTTTAATTTCCGCCACAGATACGCAGTATTTT
CDR3: CASSLISATDTQYF

size: few
J: TRBJ2-3
V: TRBV2
D: NA
DNA: TGTGCCAGCAGTGGAACGGTTACGCAGTATTTT
CDR3: CASSGTVTQYF

size: many
J: TRBJ1-3
V: TRBV5-4
D: TRBD1
DNA: TGTGCCAGCAGCTACGGACAGGAAAACACCATATATTTT
CDR3: CASSYGQENTIYF

size: many
J: TRBJ1-5
V: TRBV19
D: TRBD1
DNA: TGTGCCATAAGGGACAGGGGCAATCAGCCCCAGCATTTT
CDR3: CAIRDRGNQPQHF

size: NA
J: TRBJ2-1
V: TRBV7-8
D: NA
DNA: TGTGCCAGCAGCTTAGCGGCTAGCACTTCCTACAATGAGCAGTTCTTC
CDR3: CASSLAASTSYNEQFF

size: few
J: TRBJ2-2
V: TRBV7-2
D: NA
DNA: TGTGCCAGCAGCTTAGTGGTGGGCCCGAACACCGGGGAGCTGTTTTTT
CDR3: CASSLVVGPNTGELFF

size: many
J: TRBJ1-5
V: TRBV12-5
D: TRBD1
DNA: TGTGCTAGTGGTTTGGGACAGGGGAATCAGCCCCAGCATTTT
CDR3: CASGLGQGNQPQHF

size: many
J: TRBJ2-1
V: TRBV12-3/TRBV12-4
D: TRBD2
DNA: TGTGCCAGCAGTTTTTCGACTAGCGGGAGGGGGGATGAGCAGTTCTTC
CDR3: CASSFSTSGRGDEQFF

size: many
J: TRBJ1-2
V: TRBV7-9
D: NA
DNA: TGTGCCAGCAGCCCAGGGACTCTCGTGGACTATGGCTACACCTTC
CDR3: CASSPGTLVDYGYTF

size: many
J: TRBJ1-1
V: TRBV7-6
D: NA
DNA: TGTGCCAGCAGCTTACGGCAGGGCCAAAAAGCTTTCTTT
CDR3: CASSLRQGQKAFF

size: many
J: TRBJ2-5
V: TRBV7-2
D: TRBD2
DNA: TGTGCCAGCAGCTTAGGGGGACTCCGCGGGGGGACCCAGTACTTC
CDR3: CASSLGGLRGGTQYF

size: NA
J: TRBJ1-5
V: TRBV19
D: NA
DNA: TGTGCCAGTAGTATAGAACCGGCCACCAGGCCCCAGCATTTT
CDR3: CASSIEPATRPQHF

size: NA
J: TRBJ1-1
V: TRBV6-1
D: NA
DNA: TGTGCCAGCAGTTATACCACAGACGCTGAAGCTTTCTTT
CDR3: CASSYTTDAEAFF

size: few
J: TRBJ2-3
V: TRBV20-1
D: NA
DNA: TGCAGTGCTCAATCTCCCGGAGGAGGCACAGATACGCAGTATTTT
CDR3: CSAQSPGGGTDTQYF

size: many
J: TRBJ1-1
V: TRBV7-2
D: NA
DNA: TGTGCCAGCAGCCTCACAACCAACACTGAAGCTTTCTTT
CDR3: CASSLTTNTEAFF

size: NA
J: TRBJ2-5
V: TRBV19
D: TRBD2
DNA: TGTGCCAGTCACAACCCGGGCGGGAGGGCCCGAGAGACCCAGTACTTC
CDR3: CASHNPGGRARETQYF

size: many
J: TRBJ2-1
V: TRBV7-2
D: TRBD2
DNA: TGTGCCAGCAGCTTAGGGGGACTAGCGGACTTATACAATGAGCAGTTCTTC
CDR3: CASSLGGLADLYNEQFF

size: many
J: TRBJ1-2
V: TRBV7-2
D: NA
DNA: TGTGCCAGCAGCTTAGCCGGGGCCAACTATGGCTACACCTTC
CDR3: CASSLAGANYGYTF

size: NA
J: TRBJ1-2
V: TRBV29-1
D: NA
DNA: TGCAGCGTATTAGGTACTGGTGGCTACACCTTC
CDR3: CSVLGTGGYTF

size: many
J: TRBJ2-7
V: TRBV7-8
D: TRBD1
DNA: TGTGCCAGCAGCCACGGGACAGGGGACGAGCAGTACTTC
CDR3: CASSHGTGDEQYF

size: few
J: TRBJ2-3
V: TRBV25-1
D: NA
DNA: TGTGCCAGCAGTGATGACAGGGCGGGAACAGATACGCAGTATTTT
CDR3: CASSDDRAGTDTQYF

size: once
J: TRBJ2-1
V: TRBV5-6
D: TRBD2
DNA: TGTGCCAGCAGATTACTAGCGGGAGATCATGAGCAGTTCTTC
CDR3: CASRLLAGDHEQFF

size: NA
J: TRBJ1-5
V: TRBV19
D: NA
DNA: TGTGCCAGTAGCACCAGAGATGAAAGACATTTT
CDR3: CASSTRDERHF

size: NA
J: TRBJ1-2
V: TRBV18
D: NA
DNA: TGTGCCAGCTCACCAGAGATGAGGGGGGCAAATGGCTACACCTTC
CDR3: CASSPEMRGANGYTF

size: few
J: TRBJ2-3
V: TRBV5-1
D: NA
DNA: TGCGCCAGCAGAAATCGTGAGACTAAAGATACGCAGTATTTT
CDR3: CASRNRETKDTQYF

size: many
J: TRBJ2-1
V: TRBV7-2
D: NA
DNA: TGTGCCAGCAGCTTAACGACTAGCTCCTACAATGAGCAGTTCTTC
CDR3: CASSLTTSSYNEQFF

size: once
J: TRBJ2-1
V: TRBV20-1
D: NA
DNA: TGCAGTGCTAGAGCCCCGGTATCTGTTGGGATGAGTGAGCAGTTCTTC
CDR3: CSARAPVSVGMSEQFF

size: NA
J: TRBJ2-7
V: TRBV4-1
D: NA
DNA: TGCGCCAGCAGTCCCAGAACGGGGTACGAGCAGTACTTC
CDR3: CASSPRTGYEQYF

size: many
J: TRBJ1-6
V: TRBV4-3
D: NA
DNA: TGCGCCAGCAGCCAAGTTGGCAGAAATTCACCCCTCCACTTT
CDR3: CASSQVGRNSPLHF

size: NA
J: TRBJ2-5
V: TRBV7-2
D: NA
DNA: TGTGCCAGCAGCTTAGGAGGGAGTAAAGAGAACCAGTACTTC
CDR3: CASSLGGSKENQYF

size: few
J: TRBJ2-1
V: TRBV28
D: NA
DNA: TGTGCCAGCAGTTTGCCAGGGGAGGTATATGAGCAGTTCTTC
CDR3: CASSLPGEVYEQFF

size: many
J: TRBJ2-1
V: TRBV11-2
D: TRBD2
DNA: TGTGCCAGCAGCCCTGGACTAGCGGAGTACAATGAGCAGTTCTTC
CDR3: CASSPGLAEYNEQFF

size: once
J: TRBJ1-2
V: TRBV12-3/TRBV12-4
D: NA
DNA: TGTGCCAGCACCCCTTTGGGGTCGGGGGTTAGCGGCTACACCTTC
CDR3: CASTPLGSGVSGYTF

size: NA
J: TRBJ1-4
V: TRBV12-3/TRBV12-4
D: NA
DNA: TGTGCCAGCAGTTTAGTTCAGGACAGATTTAATGAAAAACTGTTTTTT
CDR3: CASSLVQDRFNEKLFF

size: NA
J: TRBJ2-7
V: TRBV11-2
D: NA
DNA: TGTGCCAGCAACTTGAACCCGACCGTGCCCGGCTCCTACGAGCAGTACTTC
CDR3: CASNLNPTVPGSYEQYF

size: few
J: TRBJ1-5
V: TRBV29-1
D: TRBD1
DNA: TGCAGCGTATCCGGGACAGGAAGTCAGCCCCAGCATTTT
CDR3: CSVSGTGSQPQHF

size: many
J: TRBJ2-7
V: TRBV19
D: NA
DNA: TGTGCCAGTAGTATAAAGGACGGGTCCTACTCCTACGAGCAGTACTTC
CDR3: CASSIKDGSYSYEQYF

size: few
J: TRBJ2-1
V: TRBV11-2
D: TRBD2
DNA: TGTGCCAGCAGCTCCCGAATCCTAGCGGGCCGATACAATGAGCAGTTCTTC
CDR3: CASSSRILAGRYNEQFF

size: many
J: TRBJ2-3
V: TRBV10-3
D: TRBD2
DNA: TGTGCCATCAGGAGGGGACTAGCGGGAGGGAGAGATACGCAGTATTTT
CDR3: CAIRRGLAGGRDTQYF

size: NA
J: TRBJ2-5
V: TRBV6-5
D: TRBD2
DNA: TGTGCCAGCAGCTTCACTAGCGGTAAAGAGACCCAGTACTTC
CDR3: CASSFTSGKETQYF

size: NA
J: TRBJ1-2
V: TRBV14
D: NA
DNA: TGTGCCAGCAGCCCGGTGGGTCCGATGGGGGCGGCCTATGGCTACACCTTC
CDR3: CASSPVGPMGAAYGYTF

size: few
J: TRBJ2-6
V: TRBV10-3
D: TRBD1
DNA: TGTGCCATCACGGACAGGGAGGCATCTGGGGCCAACGTCCTGACTTTC
CDR3: CAITDREASGANVLTF

size: NA
J: TRBJ2-7
V: TRBV28
D: TRBD1
DNA: TGTGCCAGCAGTTTGAACCAAGCCCGGGACAGGGTCGTCGAGCAGTACTTC
CDR3: CASSLNQARDRVVEQYF

size: few
J: TRBJ2-1
V: TRBV11-3
D: NA
DNA: TGTGCCAGCAGCCCCCGGTGGGGGGAGAGTGGCAATGAGCAGTTCTTC
CDR3: CASSPRWGESGNEQFF

size: few
J: TRBJ1-1
V: TRBV7-2
D: NA
DNA: TGTGCCAGCAGCTTAGGTAGTCGTCGGGGTGAAGCTTTCTTT
CDR3: CASSLGSRRGEAFF